This TCR beta chain came from a study of T cells expressing NK-cell markers. Study-wide background: In sorted CD3+CD56+NKG2C+, CD3+CD56+NKG2C- and CD3+CD56-NKG2C+ T cells, TCR beta repertoires were obtained. Sequencing covered eight donors, seven HCMV-seropositive and one seronegative.

The CDR3 extends over 15 amino acids. Per the germline V gene, CDR1 is SGHRS and CDR2 is YFSETQ. With UMIs, 5'RACE template switching was used to make TCR beta cDNA. From the 5' RACE reads, TCRdb lists one entry per CDR3 protein and no DNA. The table lists about 460,000 distinct CDR3 sequences. Worth noting for this clonotype: Its antigen is unidentified.

The study, taken as a whole, reports: Four of the donors also had these clonotypes leading their CD3+CD56-NKG2C+ fraction.

This chain links TRBV5-1 with TRBJ2-3. The material sequenced was blood T cells: a sorted CD56 or NKG2C T cell subset, CD4+ or CD8+ T cells, or bulk PBMC T cells (not recorded which). The clonotype originates from a woman aged 50 to 60 in good health. The CDR3 loop is CASSTQASSTDTQYF.